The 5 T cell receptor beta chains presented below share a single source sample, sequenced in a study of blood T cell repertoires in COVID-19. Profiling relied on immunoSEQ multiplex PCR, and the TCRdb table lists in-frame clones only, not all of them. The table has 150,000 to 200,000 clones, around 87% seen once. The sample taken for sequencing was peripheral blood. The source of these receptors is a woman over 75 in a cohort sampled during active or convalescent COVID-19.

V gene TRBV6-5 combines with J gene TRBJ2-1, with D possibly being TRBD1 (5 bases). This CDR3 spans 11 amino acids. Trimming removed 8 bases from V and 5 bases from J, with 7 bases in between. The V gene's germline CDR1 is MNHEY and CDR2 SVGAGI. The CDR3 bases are TGTGCCAGCTCAGGGAACAATGAGCAGTTCTTC. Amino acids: CASSGNNEQFF.

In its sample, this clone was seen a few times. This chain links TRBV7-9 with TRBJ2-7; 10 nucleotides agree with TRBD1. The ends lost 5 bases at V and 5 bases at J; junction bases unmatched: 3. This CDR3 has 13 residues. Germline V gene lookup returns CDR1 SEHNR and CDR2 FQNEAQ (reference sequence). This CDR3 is CASSRTGGDEQYF. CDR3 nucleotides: TGTGCCAGCAGCCGGACAGGGGGAGACGAGCAGTACTTC.

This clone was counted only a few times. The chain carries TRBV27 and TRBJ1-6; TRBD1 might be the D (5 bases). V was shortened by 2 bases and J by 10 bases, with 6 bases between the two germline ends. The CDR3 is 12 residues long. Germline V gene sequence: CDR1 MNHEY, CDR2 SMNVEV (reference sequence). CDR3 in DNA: TGTGCCAGCAGTTTAACAGGATCACCCCTCCACTTT. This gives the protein CASSLTGSPLHF.

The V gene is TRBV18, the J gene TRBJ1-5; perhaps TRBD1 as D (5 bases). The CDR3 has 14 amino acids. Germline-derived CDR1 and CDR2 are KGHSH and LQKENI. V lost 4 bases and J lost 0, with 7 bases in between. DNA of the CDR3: TGTGCCAGCTCACTGACAGATAGCAATCAGCCCCAGCATTTT. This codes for CASSLTDSNQPQHF. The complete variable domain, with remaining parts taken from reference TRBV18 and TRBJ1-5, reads NAGVMQNPRHLVRRRGQEARLRCSPMKGHSHVYWYRQLPEEGLKFMVYLQKENIIDESGMPKERFSAEFPKEGPSILRIQQVVRGDSAAYFCASSLTDSNQPQHFGDGTRLSIL.

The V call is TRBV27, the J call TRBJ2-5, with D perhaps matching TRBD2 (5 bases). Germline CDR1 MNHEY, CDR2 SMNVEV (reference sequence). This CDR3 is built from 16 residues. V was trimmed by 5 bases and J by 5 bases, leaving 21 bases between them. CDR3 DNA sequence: TGTGCCAGCAGTCCGGATAGGCCCGGGAACGGGGAGACCCAGTACTTC. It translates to CASSPDRPGNGETQYF.